The 27 T cell receptor beta chains below all came from one sample that was sequenced in a study of blood T cells in healthy people across ages. A second 7 to 11 cycle PCR used barcoded and J-beta primers. One entry per CDR3 protein results from TCRdb running MiXCR on the 5' RACE reads. The profile shows approximately 670,000 distinct CDR3 sequences, about 43% of them singletons. Material for sequencing was blood. All receptors come from a man aged 80 or over in good health.

V usage is TRBV27 and J usage is TRBJ2-7; 11 nucleotides line up with TRBD2. The CDR3 consists of 15 residues. V was clipped by 6 bases and J by 7 bases; unmatched bases: 11. Germline CDR1 reads MNHEY; CDR2 reads SMNVEV (reference sequence). CDR3 in amino acids: CASRSIAGGPGEQYF. CDR3 nucleotide sequence: TGTGCCAGCAGATCCATAGCGGGAGGGCCGGGGGAGCAGTACTTC.

The chain has TRBV18 and TRBJ2-7; D remains ambiguous. Per the germline V gene, CDR1 is KGHSH and CDR2 is LQKENI. V dropped 3 bases and J dropped 0 bases, with 15 bases sitting between them. There are 16 residues in the CDR3. The CDR3 is CASSPTTRSNSYEQYF. CDR3 in DNA: TGTGCCAGCTCACCTACAACACGCAGTAACTCCTACGAGCAGTACTTC.

The gene calls are TRBV27 and TRBJ2-1; 8 nucleotides line up with TRBD2. This CDR3 is 15 amino acids long. Germline V gene lookup returns CDR1 MNHEY and CDR2 SMNVEV (reference sequence). Losses at the gene ends were 1 base for V and 7 bases for J; bases not matched to a gene: 6. As DNA, the CDR3 is TGTGCCAGCAGTTTATATGGCGGGGGGAGGAATGAGCAGTTCTTC. It translates to CASSLYGGGRNEQFF.

This clonotype showed up just a few times. The chain employs TRBV5-1 and TRBJ2-1; TRBD2 agrees at 9 bases. Germline CDR1 SGHRS, CDR2 YFSETQ. Trimming removed 6 bases from V and 4 bases from J; junction bases left unmatched: 8. This CDR3 comprises 15 residues. For the CDR3, the DNA is TGCGCCAGCAAACAAGGACTAGCGTTGTACAATGAGCAGTTCTTC. This codes for CASKQGLALYNEQFF. The full variable domain, its missing parts supplied by reference TRBV5-1 and TRBJ2-1, is KAGVTQTPRYLIKTRGQQVTLSCSPISGHRSVSWYQQTPGQGLQFLFEYFSETQRNKGNFPGRFSGRQFSNSRSEMNVSTLELGDSALYLCASKQGLALYNEQFFGPGTRLTVL.

This rearrangement joins TRBV7-9 to TRBJ1-5; TRBD1 is a possible D gene (5 bases). Between the trimmed V and J ends, which lost 8 bases and 6 bases, there was a span of 14 bases. The germline gives CDR1 SEHNR, CDR2 FQNEAQ (reference sequence). This CDR3 has 13 amino acids. CDR3 sequence: CASRGREGQPQHF. CDR3 DNA: TGTGCCAGCCGTGGCAGGGAGGGTCAGCCCCAGCATTTT.

This rearrangement joins TRBV24-1 to TRBJ2-5, with 9 bases identical to TRBD2. This CDR3 comprises 16 residues. Per the germline V gene, CDR1 is KGHDR and CDR2 is SFDVKD. The junction had 13 bases not matched to a gene; V was cut back by 1 base and J by 11 bases. This CDR3 reads CATSDFASGAYSEQYF. In nucleotides, the CDR3 is TGTGCCACCAGTGATTTCGCTAGCGGGGCCTACAGTGAGCAGTACTTC.

This clonotype was seen more than once but under ten times. The CDR3 region is CASSLDGLAGYEQYF. CDR3 nucleotides: TGCGCCAGCAGCCTGGACGGACTAGCGGGCTACGAGCAGTACTTC. The chain links TRBV5-1 to TRBJ2-7, with TRBD2 matching over 11 bases. V shed 4 bases, J shed 3 bases, and the junction held 6 bases outside the gene matches. Per germline, CDR1 SGHRS and CDR2 YFSETQ. The CDR3 totals 15 residues.

The V call is TRBV5-1, the J call TRBJ2-5, with a possible D match to TRBD2 (7 bases). Germline assignment: CDR1 SGHRS and CDR2 YFSETQ. The ends were cut back, 3 bases at V and 6 bases at J, with 18 bases in the middle. This CDR3 is built from 15 residues. CDR3 DNA sequence: TGCGCCAGCAGCTCGGGGGGCAGCAACTCAAAGACCCAGTACTTC. Residues: CASSSGGSNSKTQYF.

V usage is TRBV20-1 and J usage is TRBJ1-5; TRBD1 matches at 7 bases. J was trimmed by 3 bases and V by 3 bases; bases with no gene match: 8. Germline V gene lookup returns CDR1 DFQATT and CDR2 SNEGSKA (reference sequence). The CDR3 is 15 amino acids. For the CDR3, the DNA is TGCAGTGCTAGGCCCTCGGACAGGCCCAATCAGCCCCAGCATTTT. Its protein product is CSARPSDRPNQPQHF.

This clonotype was picked up a small number of times. The chain is built from TRBV5-1 and TRBJ2-3; 9 bases are a match to TRBD2. J gave up 2 bases and V 4 bases, and 8 bases lay outside the gene matches. Germline CDR1 is SGHRS and CDR2 is YFSETQ. This CDR3 region has 16 residues. Written as DNA, the CDR3 is TGCGCCAGCAGCCAACAAAGACTAGCGGTCACAGATACGCAGTATTTT. This codes for CASSQQRLAVTDTQYF.

The rearrangement uses TRBV2 and TRBJ2-3; 9 nucleotides align to TRBD2. V trimming: 1 base; J trimming: 0 bases; junction bases outside the gene matches: 5. The CDR3 has 17 amino acids. Germline-derived CDR1 and CDR2 are SNHLY and FYNNEI. For the CDR3, the DNA is TGTGCCAGCAGTGAAGGGGAGACTAGCGGCAGCACAGATACGCAGTATTTT. Its translation: CASSEGETSGSTDTQYF.

For this clonotype: One end of the junction is discordant with germline, which a read error may explain. V usage is TRBV9 and J usage is TRBJ2-1; D unclear. The CDR3 is 15 amino acids. Germline lookup yields CDR1 SGDLS and CDR2 YYNGEE. CDR3 residues: CASSARTYSYNGQFF. In DNA form, the CDR3 reads TGTGCCAGCAGCGCCCGGACGTACTCCTACAATGGGCAGTTCTTC.

This clonotype was counted a few times. The rearrangement links TRBV12-3 or TRBV12-4 to TRBJ1-6; possible D gene TRBD1, 5 bases. This CDR3 comprises 15 residues. V lost 7 bases to trimming and J lost 4 bases, with 14 bases between them. CDR3 sequence: CASTGTDAYNSPLHF. The CDR3 DNA reads as TGTGCCAGCACCGGGACGGACGCTTATAATTCACCCCTCCACTTT.

Notes on this clonotype: A read error may account for a junction end that differs from germline. The chain employs TRBV3-1 and TRBJ2-7, with TRBD1 as a possible D gene (5 bases). This CDR3 comprises 16 residues. Germline CDR1 and CDR2: LGHDT and YNNKEL (reference sequence). The CDR3: CASSPYRTLSSYGQYF. The CDR3 nucleotides are TGTGCCAGCAGCCCTTACAGGACACTTAGCTCCTACGGGCAGTACTTC.

The rearrangement uses TRBV12-3 or TRBV12-4 and TRBJ2-6; no definite D call. V was shortened by 5 bases and J by 0 bases, with 29 bases between the two germline ends. This CDR3 has 22 amino acids. CDR3 nucleotides: TGTGCCAGCAGTCCCCAGTCATATACAGACGGTGGAACAAGCTCTGGGGCCAACGTCCTGACTTTC. This sequence encodes CASSPQSYTDGGTSSGANVLTF.

This chain connects TRBV10-3 to TRBJ2-7, with D hard to call. In germline, CDR1 is ENHRY, CDR2 SYGVKD. V was clipped by 4 bases and J by 4 bases, with 5 bases between them. The CDR3 spans 11 residues. The DNA of the CDR3 is TGTGCCATCAGTGGGCAATACGAGCAGTACTTC. This encodes CAISGQYEQYF.

This chain uses TRBV12-3 or TRBV12-4 with TRBJ2-1; D remains ambiguous. V was trimmed by 3 bases and J by 4 bases, leaving 7 bases between them. The CDR3 runs 13 residues. Here the CDR3 reads CASSLQIYNEQFF. The CDR3, as DNA: TGTGCCAGCAGTTTGCAGATATACAATGAGCAGTTCTTC.

CDR3 loop: CASSQSPTGLSTYEQYF. DNA for the CDR3: TGCGCCAGCAGCCAAAGCCCGACTGGACTCAGCACCTACGAGCAGTACTTC. The J gene is TRBJ2-7, the V gene TRBV4-1, with a weak D call TRBD2 (5 bases). Trimming pared 2 bases from V and 2 bases from J, leaving 19 bases between. The CDR3 is 17 amino acids. CDR1 MGHRA and CDR2 YSYEKL come from the germline V gene.

This clonotype appeared a few times. The chain is built from TRBV28 and TRBJ2-1; no clear D gene. There are 15 residues in the CDR3. CDR1 and CDR2 (germline): MDHEN, SYDVKM. V lost 2 bases and J 4 bases, leaving 12 bases between the germline ends. CDR3 nucleotides: TGTGCCAGCAGTTTAACCCAAATTGAATACAATGAGCAGTTCTTC. This codes for CASSLTQIEYNEQFF.

Only a few counts were recorded for this clonotype. The V gene is TRBV4-3, the J gene TRBJ2-3; no clear D gene. V was shortened by 4 bases and J by 4 bases, with 12 bases between the two germline ends. The CDR3 has 14 residues. The germline CDR1 and CDR2 sequences are LGHNA and YSLEER. The chain's CDR3 is CASSPTEQSDTQYF. CDR3 sequence (DNA): TGCGCCAGCAGCCCTACGGAGCAGTCAGATACGCAGTATTTT.

The chain recombines TRBV10-3 with TRBJ1-6, with 7 bases aligning to TRBD1. The CDR3 consists of 15 residues. V lost 0 bases and J lost 7; bases outside the gene matches: 3. From germline, CDR1 is ENHRY and CDR2 SYGVKD. The CDR3 region is CAISESAGGNSPLHF. CDR3 DNA sequence: TGTGCCATCAGTGAGTCCGCAGGGGGAAATTCACCCCTCCACTTT.

This clonotype has a count of ten or more. This chain uses TRBV13 with TRBJ1-1; 7 nucleotides align to TRBD1. CDR1 and CDR2 from the germline V gene are PRHDT and FYEKMQ (reference sequence). The CDR3 spans 16 residues. Germline trimming cut 3 bases from V and 3 bases from J; bases unmatched to any gene: 10. The CDR3: CASSFDTGDFDTEAFF. The CDR3 DNA sequence: TGTGCCAGCAGCTTTGACACAGGGGATTTTGACACTGAAGCTTTCTTT. Variable domain in full (rest from reference TRBV13 and TRBJ1-1): AAGVIQSPRHLIKEKRETATLKCYPIPRHDTVYWYQQGPGQDPQFLISFYEKMQSDKGSIPDRFSAQQFSDYHSELNMSSLELGDSALYFCASSFDTGDFDTEAFFGQGTRLTVV.

CDR3 nucleotides: TGCAGTGCTAGCTGGCAGGGTTCTTACGAGCAGTACTTC. Translating gives CSASWQGSYEQYF. The rearrangement uses TRBV20-1 and TRBJ2-7; TRBD1 might be the D (5 bases). The CDR3 extends over 13 amino acids. V dropped 3 bases and J dropped 4 bases, with 13 bases sitting between them. In germline, CDR1 is DFQATT, CDR2 SNEGSKA (reference sequence).

Turning to this clonotype: Possible read error: a much larger clone is one base away. The V and J genes are TRBV29-1 and TRBJ2-7; no firm D call. With 6 bases removed from V and 5 bases from J, the gap between germline ends came to 8 bases. Germline V gene data show CDR1 as SQVTM and CDR2 as ANQGSEA. The CDR3 covers 10 residues. CDR3 DNA sequence: TGCAGCGTACACATGAACGAGCAGTACTTC. Translation: CSVHMNEQYF.

This clonotype has only a few counts. This CDR3 is CSPTPAGKVYQPQHF. CDR3 sequence (DNA): TGCAGCCCCACCCCGGCAGGGAAGGTATATCAGCCCCAGCATTTT. The V call is TRBV29-1, the J call TRBJ1-5; D possibly corresponds to TRBD1 (5 bases). The CDR3 loop spans 15 amino acids. Trimming took off 8 bases at V and 5 bases at J, with 22 bases between the two ends. The V gene's germline CDR1 is SQVTM and CDR2 ANQGSEA.

The chain joins TRBV4-1 to TRBJ1-2; TRBD1 is a possible D gene (5 bases). The V end was cut by 0 bases, the J end by 5 bases, with 16 bases between. This CDR3 contains 16 residues. In germline, CDR1 is MGHRA, CDR2 YSYEKL. CDR3 DNA sequence: TGCGCCAGCAGCCAAGAATTCGGCCGGGGGAGTTATGGCTACACCTTC. It translates to CASSQEFGRGSYGYTF.

The chain joins TRBV4-2 to TRBJ2-2, with TRBD2 matching over 7 bases. This CDR3 contains 15 residues. Germline V gene data show CDR1 as LGHNA and CDR2 as YNFKEQ. J was trimmed by 4 bases and V by 1 base; bases with no gene match: 3. The CDR3 sequence is CASSQVGGATGELFF. The CDR3 nucleotides are TGTGCCAGCAGCCAAGTGGGAGGGGCCACCGGGGAGCTGTTTTTT.